The 15 T cell receptor beta chains listed next were all sequenced from one sample in a study of PD-L1 blockade in urothelial cancer. The time point here: pretreatment peripheral blood. Here immunoSEQ multiplex PCR was the method, and the copy in TCRdb shows in-frame clones only, minus some. The data show roughly 40,000 clones, with more than 70% seen just once and roughly 25% held by the top ten. The sample in question was PBMCs, obtained around atezolizumab (anti-PD-L1) treatment. These TCRs come from a donor at least 40 years old with urothelial cancer.

About this clone: The same CDR3 can be traced to other DNA sequences in this sample. This chain joins TRBV6-6 and TRBJ2-2; no definite D call. There are 12 residues in the CDR3. The germline gives CDR1 MNHNY, CDR2 SVGAGI (reference sequence). Trimming pared 5 bases from V and 4 bases from J, leaving 5 bases between. DNA of the CDR3: TGTGCCAGCAGTCCCGGCACCGGGGAGCTGTTTTTT. Translation: CASSPGTGELFF.

This chain uses TRBV4-2 with TRBJ1-1; D gene unclear. The CDR3 loop spans 16 amino acids. V was cut by 5 bases and J by 0 bases, with 16 bases left in between. Looked up from germline, CDR1 is LGHNA and CDR2 is YNFKEQ. The CDR3 DNA sequence: TGTGCCAGCAGCACGGCCGGAGCGCGGGTGAACACTGAAGCTTTCTTT. It is translated as CASSTAGARVNTEAFF.

This chain links TRBV29-1 with TRBJ2-5; 9 bases line up with TRBD2. This CDR3 is built from 16 residues. The junction had 16 bases not matched to a gene; V was cut back by 7 bases and J by 4 bases. CDR1 SQVTM and CDR2 ANQGSEA come from the germline V gene. The CDR3 protein is CSARRGREGVGETQYF. CDR3 nucleotide sequence: TGCAGCGCACGACGGGGGCGGGAGGGTGTTGGAGAGACCCAGTACTTC. Supplemented by reference TRBV29-1 and TRBJ2-5, the full variable domain reads SAVISQKPSRDICQRGTSLTIQCQVDSQVTMMFWYRQQPGQSLTLIATANQGSEATYESGFVIDKFPISRPNLTFSTLTVSNMSPEDSSIYLCSARRGREGVGETQYFGPGTRLLVL.

The chain recombines TRBV13 with TRBJ1-2; 11 bases align to TRBD1. The CDR3 is made up of 15 amino acids. V trimming: 0 bases; J trimming: 5 bases; junction bases outside the gene matches: 2. Germline CDR1 PRHDT, CDR2 FYEKMQ (reference sequence). The CDR3 is CASSLGGQGAYGYTF. CDR3 DNA sequence: TGTGCCAGCAGCTTAGGCGGACAGGGGGCTTATGGCTACACCTTC.

The V gene is TRBV7-6, the J gene TRBJ2-1; no reliable D call. Trimming left V 1 base short and J 1 base short, with 11 bases between. Per germline, CDR1 SGHVS and CDR2 FNYEAQ. The CDR3 covers 16 residues. CDR3 loop: CASSLVGGLSYNEQFF. DNA of the CDR3: TGTGCCAGCAGCTTAGTCGGTGGGCTGTCCTACAATGAGCAGTTCTTC.

This chain uses TRBV7-8 with TRBJ2-7; maybe TRBD2 (6 bases). The CDR3 is 15 amino acids. Trimming left V 1 base short and J 4 bases short, with 14 bases between. Germline V lookup: CDR1 SGHVS, CDR2 FQNEAQ. The DNA for the CDR3 is TGTGCCAGCAGCTTAGTCGGGTGGGAGGAATACGAGCAGTACTTC. This translates into CASSLVGWEEYEQYF.

CDR3: CASSFQNQPQHF. DNA of the CDR3: TGTGCCAGCAGCTTCCAGAATCAGCCCCAGCATTTT. This chain uses TRBV5-6 with TRBJ1-5; D is undetermined. The CDR3 consists of 12 residues. The V end was cut by 2 bases, the J end by 4 bases, with 4 bases between. Per the germline V gene, CDR1 is SGHDT and CDR2 is YYEEEE.

The J gene is TRBJ1-1, the V gene TRBV6-1, with a tentative D call TRBD1 (6 bases). Trimming removed 3 bases at V and 1 base at J, with 12 bases between. The CDR3 has 15 amino acids. Germline V CDR1 and CDR2: MNHNS, SASEGT. CDR3 DNA: TGTGCCAGCAGTGAGGGGGCGACAGGGAACACTGAAGCTTTCTTT. It codes for CASSEGATGNTEAFF.

The CDR3 DNA reads TGTGCCAGCAGCGTCTCGTCGACGTCTCTAGCGGGGGGCACCGGGGAGCTGTTTTTT. Its translation: CASSVSSTSLAGGTGELFF. The V call is TRBV9, the J call TRBJ2-2; 11 nucleotides align to TRBD2. J gave up 4 bases and V 2 bases, and 13 bases lay outside the gene matches. Germline-derived CDR1 and CDR2 are SGDLS and YYNGEE. CDR3 length equals 19 residues. Looking up the rest from reference TRBV9 and TRBJ2-2 gives the full variable domain: DSGVTQTPKHLITATGQRVTLRCSPRSGDLSVYWYQQSLDQGLQFLIQYYNGEERAKGNILERFSAQQFPDLHSELNLSSLELGDSALYFCASSVSSTSLAGGTGELFFGEGSRLTVL.

The rearrangement joins TRBV7-8 to TRBJ1-4; D remains ambiguous. The germline CDR1 and CDR2 sequences are SGHVS and FQNEAQ. The CDR3 runs 15 residues. The V end lost 5 bases, the J end lost 5 bases, and 15 bases lay between the germline ends. The CDR3 here is CASSQSAGGNEKLFF. The CDR3 nucleotides are TGTGCCAGCAGCCAGTCGGCAGGAGGAAATGAAAAACTGTTTTTT.

J is TRBJ2-2 and V is TRBV27; the D gene is possibly TRBD1 (6 bases). The germline V gene has CDR1 MNHEY and CDR2 SMNVEV (reference sequence). The CDR3 is 15 residues long. Trimming cost V 6 bases and J 0 bases, with 11 bases left between them. The CDR3 region has the DNA TGTGCCAGCAGACGGACAGCCGCGAACACCGGGGAGCTGTTTTTT. Its protein is CASRRTAANTGELFF.

The J gene is TRBJ2-5, the V gene TRBV7-6, with a possible D match to TRBD1 (5 bases). Germline V CDR1 and CDR2: SGHVS, FNYEAQ. This CDR3 contains 13 residues. Trimming removed 5 bases from V and 2 bases from J, with 9 bases in between. CDR3: CASSQGRQETQYF. The CDR3 DNA follows: TGTGCCAGCAGCCAGGGCCGACAAGAGACCCAGTACTTC.

The rearrangement joins TRBV25-1 to TRBJ2-3; 8 nucleotides align to TRBD2. Germline V gene data show CDR1 as MGHDK and CDR2 as SYGVNS. The CDR3 consists of 17 residues. The ends lost 1 base at V and 3 bases at J; junction bases unmatched: 9. Written as DNA, the CDR3 is TGTGCCAGCAGTGAATCGGCGGGGGGTTTGGGGACAGATACGCAGTATTTT. Translated, it gives CASSESAGGLGTDTQYF.

The V and J genes are TRBV7-9 and TRBJ2-7; D remains unclear. The germline CDR1 and CDR2 sequences are SEHNR and FQNEAQ (reference sequence). This CDR3 contains 11 residues. The V end lost 4 bases, the J end lost 7 bases, and 8 bases lay between the germline ends. This CDR3 reads CASSSPREQYF. In DNA form, the CDR3 reads TGTGCCAGCAGCTCCCCGCGGGAGCAGTACTTC.

This chain links TRBV7-9 with TRBJ1-4; D is unclear. Germline CDR1 reads SEHNR; CDR2 reads FQNEAQ (reference sequence). V gave up 3 bases and J gave up 5 bases, with 10 bases separating them. The length of the CDR3 is 14 residues. The CDR3 DNA is TGTGCCAGCAGCTTTGGCAGTTCCAATGAAAAACTGTTTTTT. This translates into CASSFGSSNEKLFF.